These 27 T cell receptor beta chains came from one sample sequenced in a study of beta chain features in type 1 diabetes. The whole isolated RNA underwent reverse transcription, so sequencing captured expressed TCRB transcripts. Some clones are missing from TCRdb's copy, which holds only in-frame ones; the method was immunoSEQ multiplex PCR. The data contain 95,000 to 150,000 clones, about 17% of them singletons. These receptors' targets are unknown. Whole-study results and caveats: For Type 1 diabetes patients, all four CD4+ subsets carried TCRB CDR3s that were moderately but significantly shorter.

The specimen was central memory CD4+ T cells from blood. Receptors were obtained from a young man with type 1 diabetes.

This clone was picked up a small number of times. The J gene is TRBJ2-5, the V gene TRBV29-1, with TRBD1 matching 9 bases. Near its end, the DNA agrees better with TRBJ2-7, so the J call may be wrong. Germline CDR1 is SQVTM and CDR2 is ANQGSEA. The CDR3 is 13 amino acids. CDR3 in amino acids: CSAMGQGGYEQYF. CDR3 bases: TGCAGCGCCATGGGACAGGGTGGTTACGAGCAGTACTTC.

This clone has just a few counts. The genes are TRBV18 and TRBJ2-7, with D possibly matching TRBD1 (6 bases). This CDR3 has 14 amino acids. Germline V CDR1 and CDR2: KGHSH, LQKENI. With 8 bases removed from V and 2 bases from J, the gap between germline ends came to 16 bases. This CDR3 reads CASARGPGPYEQYF. For the CDR3, the DNA is TGTGCCAGCGCCAGGGGCCCGGGTCCCTACGAGCAGTACTTC. Filled out from reference TRBV18 and TRBJ2-7, the complete variable domain reads NAGVMQNPRHLVRRRGQEARLRCSPMKGHSHVYWYRQLPEEGLKFMVYLQKENIIDESGMPKERFSAEFPKEGPSILRIQQVVRGDSAAYFCASARGPGPYEQYFGPGTRLTVT.

This clone was observed at least ten times. V gene TRBV5-1 combines with J gene TRBJ2-1, with D unresolved. The germline V and J ends were trimmed by 5 bases and 4 bases, with 13 bases remaining between them. The CDR3 consists of 14 residues. Germline V CDR1 and CDR2: SGHRS, YFSETQ. CDR3 in amino acids: CASSLIPPYNEQFF. CDR3 bases: TGCGCCAGCAGTCTAATCCCACCTTACAATGAGCAGTTCTTC.

This clone occurred a few times. The V call is TRBV30, the J call TRBJ2-3, with D tentatively TRBD1 or TRBD2 (5 bases each). Germline CDR1 GTSNPN, CDR2 SVGIG (reference sequence). The CDR3 covers 12 residues. The ends were cut back, 4 bases at V and 6 bases at J, with 11 bases in the middle. CDR3 in amino acids: CAWTPGTDTQYF. As DNA, the CDR3 is TGTGCCTGGACCCCAGGGACGGATACGCAGTATTTT.

The gene calls are TRBV5-4 and TRBJ2-1, with 7 bases lining up with TRBD1. With V trimmed by 4 bases and J by 4 bases, 14 bases remained unmatched. This CDR3 contains 17 residues. Per germline, CDR1 SGHNT and CDR2 YYREEE (reference sequence). Written as DNA, the CDR3 is TGTGCCAGCAGCCTACCCGGACCGGGACAGATATACAATGAGCAGTTCTTC. Protein product: CASSLPGPGQIYNEQFF.

This clone has a handful of counts. CDR3 DNA: TGTGCCAGCAGTTACTCGGGGCCCTACGAGCAGTACTTC. It codes for CASSYSGPYEQYF. The chain recombines TRBV6-5 with TRBJ2-7, with a tentative D call TRBD1 (5 bases). CDR3 length: 13 residues. V lost 0 bases and J 2 bases, leaving 5 bases between the germline ends. CDR1 and CDR2 (germline): MNHEY, SVGAGI.

As regards this clone: Given a much more abundant clone one base away, this may be a read error. V is TRBV7-9 and J is TRBJ2-3; 11 bases agree with TRBD1. CDR3 size: 16 residues. Germline CDR1 SEHNR, CDR2 FQNEAQ (reference sequence). Unmatched junction bases numbered 5, after V lost 4 bases and J lost 2 bases. As DNA, the CDR3 is TGTGCCAGCAGCTCGCCGGGACAGGGGGTCACAGATACGCAGTATTTT. This codes for CASSSPGQGVTDTQYF.

The chain couples TRBV28 to TRBJ1-6; D ambiguous. Germline CDR1 and CDR2: MDHEN and SYDVKM. The CDR3 has 15 residues. The V end was cut by 4 bases, the J end by 8 bases, with 15 bases between. The CDR3 DNA reads TGTGCCAGCAGTTCACTGGTAGCAGAGGATTCACCCCTCCACTTT. Translated: CASSSLVAEDSPLHF.

This clone was observed a few times. The chain links TRBV19 to TRBJ1-1; a possible D gene is TRBD1 (5 bases). CDR3 length: 14 amino acids. V lost 7 bases and J lost 1, with 13 bases in between. Germline-derived CDR1 and CDR2 are LNHDA and SQIVND (reference sequence). CDR3: CASTTGRRNTEAFF. The CDR3 nucleotides read TGTGCCAGTACCACAGGCAGAAGGAACACTGAAGCTTTCTTT.

This chain connects TRBV6-1 to TRBJ1-4; D gene unclear. The germline gives CDR1 MNHNS, CDR2 SASEGT. Trimming pared 4 bases from V and 6 bases from J, leaving 6 bases between. The CDR3 loop spans 12 amino acids. The DNA of the CDR3 is TGTGCCAGCAGTGTTGGATATGAAAAACTGTTTTTT. Translating gives CASSVGYEKLFF.

The table lists this clone with a few counts. The chain has TRBV5-1 and TRBJ1-4; TRBD1 aligns across 7 bases. Germline-derived CDR1 and CDR2 are SGHRS and YFSETQ. The V gene end was trimmed by 0 bases and the J gene end by 5 bases; junction bases not matched to a gene: 10. The CDR3 spans 17 residues. The DNA of the CDR3 is TGCGCCAGCAGCTTGGCCGCCGGAGGGGGCTCAAATGAAAAACTGTTTTTT. Protein sequence: CASSLAAGGGSNEKLFF.

The chain couples TRBV18 to TRBJ2-5; 7 positions agree with TRBD1. The CDR3 covers 14 residues. Trimming cost V 6 bases and J 2 bases; bases outside gene matches: 6. CDR1 is KGHSH, CDR2 LQKENI, per germline. CDR3 in amino acids: CASSYRDRQETQYF. CDR3 coding DNA: TGTGCCAGCTCGTACCGGGACAGACAAGAGACCCAGTACTTC.

This clone has just a few counts. This rearrangement joins TRBV4-3 to TRBJ2-2, with D possibly being TRBD1 or TRBD2 (5 bases each). Germline values: CDR1 LGHNA, CDR2 YSLEER. V lost 4 bases and J 6 bases, leaving 18 bases between the germline ends. CDR3 length equals 16 residues. The CDR3 here is CASSPSLGVLAGELFF. CDR3 sequence (DNA): TGCGCCAGCAGCCCTTCACTAGGGGTTCTGGCCGGGGAGCTGTTTTTT.

This clone was seen ten or more times. The chain is built from TRBV25-1 and TRBJ2-1; D unresolved. V was pared by 4 bases and J by 5 bases, with 21 bases between. Germline CDR1 is MGHDK and CDR2 is SYGVNS. The CDR3 is made up of 17 amino acids. The CDR3 sequence is CASSGATLRTLHNEQFF. DNA for the CDR3: TGTGCCAGCAGTGGGGCTACACTCCGAACCCTACACAATGAGCAGTTCTTC. Together with reference TRBV25-1 and TRBJ2-1, the CDR3 gives the full variable domain: EADIYQTPRYLVIGTGKKITLECSQTMGHDKMYWYQQDPGMELHLIHYSYGVNSTEKGDLSSESTVSRIRTEHFPLTLESARPSHTSQYLCASSGATLRTLHNEQFFGPGTRLTVL.

This clone turned up a few times. The chain joins TRBV4-3 to TRBJ1-3; TRBD1 agrees at 8 bases. Germline CDR1 reads LGHNA; CDR2 reads YSLEER. This CDR3 has 15 residues. V trimming: 7 bases; J trimming: 0 bases; junction bases outside the gene matches: 5. The CDR3 DNA follows: TGCGCCAGCACCATCGGACAGGGCTCTGGAAACACCATATATTTT. Its translation: CASTIGQGSGNTIYF.

In its sample, this clone ranks as medium-sized. V is TRBV2 and J is TRBJ1-5; TRBD1 agrees at 9 bases. This CDR3 has 15 residues. Losses at the gene ends were 4 bases for V and 3 bases for J; bases not matched to a gene: 4. CDR1 and CDR2 from the germline V gene are SNHLY and FYNNEI. The CDR3 nucleotides are TGTGCCAGCAGTGCCCTACAGGGGGCCAATCAGCCCCAGCATTTT. Protein sequence: CASSALQGANQPQHF.

This clone was detected a few times. The genes are TRBV5-5 and TRBJ2-3; 10 bases fit TRBD2. The ends lost 5 bases at V and 1 base at J; junction bases unmatched: 4. The CDR3 runs to 15 residues. In germline, CDR1 is SGHKS, CDR2 YYEKEE (reference sequence). The CDR3 sequence: CASRSGTSGTDTQYF. In nucleotides, the CDR3 is TGTGCCAGCAGATCCGGGACTAGCGGCACAGATACGCAGTATTTT.

This chain joins TRBV5-1 and TRBJ2-7; a possible D gene is TRBD1 (6 bases). This CDR3 has 15 residues. The V gene's germline CDR1 is SGHRS and CDR2 YFSETQ. Trimming removed 0 bases from V and 4 bases from J, with 14 bases in between. The CDR3 is CASSLEPGAGYEQYF. Written as DNA, the CDR3 is TGCGCCAGCAGCTTGGAGCCAGGGGCTGGGTACGAGCAGTACTTC.

This clone was seen repeatedly, ten times or more. V and J are TRBV7-2 and TRBJ2-5; tentatively, D is TRBD2 (7 bases). The V end was cut by 1 base, the J end by 4 bases, with 13 bases between. The CDR3 loop spans 15 amino acids. The germline V gene encodes CDR1 SGHTA and CDR2 FQGNSA. The CDR3 DNA reads as TGTGCCAGCAGCTTAGTAGGGGGGGCCACAGAGACCCAGTACTTC. Residues: CASSLVGGATETQYF. The variable domain in full, with the rest retrieved from reference TRBV7-2 and TRBJ2-5, is GAGVSQSPSNKVTEKGKDVELRCDPISGHTALYWYRQSLGQGLEFLIYFQGNSAPDKSGLPSDRFSAERTGGSVSTLTIQRTQQEDSAVYLCASSLVGGATETQYFGPGTRLLVL.

Only a few counts were recorded for this clone. The rearrangement joins TRBV10-3 to TRBJ2-7, with 7 bases lining up with TRBD2. CDR1 is ENHRY and CDR2 is SYGVKD in the germline V gene. CDR3 length equals 13 residues. Losses at the gene ends were 10 bases for V and 2 bases for J; bases not matched to a gene: 8. Written as DNA, the CDR3 is TGTGCCACCTCGGAGCGGGAAACCTACGAGCAGTACTTC. Protein sequence: CATSERETYEQYF.

The chain carries TRBV4-3 and TRBJ2-7, with D uncertain. The CDR3 is 20 residues long. From germline, CDR1 is LGHNA and CDR2 YSLEER. Between the trimmed V and J ends, which lost 0 bases and 0 bases, there was a span of 24 bases. The CDR3 protein is CASSQELPTHKSQSSYEQYF. The CDR3 coding sequence is TGCGCCAGCAGCCAAGAGTTGCCTACTCACAAATCACAGAGCTCCTACGAGCAGTACTTC.

This clone was counted only a few times. The gene calls are TRBV9 and TRBJ2-5; possibly TRBD1 for D (5 bases). This CDR3 has 15 residues. Trimming cost V 0 bases and J 2 bases, with 11 bases left between them. CDR1 SGDLS and CDR2 YYNGEE come from the germline V gene. CDR3 DNA sequence: TGTGCCAGCAGCGTAGCTACGACAGAACAAGAGACCCAGTACTTC. Protein: CASSVATTEQETQYF.

The CDR3 loop reads CASSLVGWGQETQYF. The CDR3 DNA follows: TGTGCCAGCAGCTTAGTGGGCTGGGGCCAAGAGACCCAGTACTTC. This chain joins TRBV11-3 and TRBJ2-5; D not resolved. The CDR3 totals 15 residues. The germline gives CDR1 SGHNT, CDR2 YENEEA. The ends were cut back, 1 base at V and 1 base at J, with 10 bases in the middle.

This clone appeared a few times. The gene calls are TRBV30 and TRBJ2-2; no clear D gene. CDR3 length equals 13 residues. The V gene lost 3 bases and the J gene lost 3 bases, with 8 bases spanning the gap. Germline V gene lookup returns CDR1 GTSNPN and CDR2 SVGIG (reference sequence). CDR3 residues: CAWRALHTGELFF. The CDR3 nucleotides read TGTGCCTGGAGGGCCTTGCACACCGGGGAGCTGTTTTTT.

This clone was counted only a few times. The chain uses TRBV2 and TRBJ2-6; D is unclear. Germline CDR1 and CDR2: SNHLY and FYNNEI. V shed 6 bases and J shed 4 bases, with 13 bases lying between them. The CDR3 totals 15 residues. In DNA, the CDR3 is TGTGCCAGCAGCCCCTCTTTAGGAGGGGCCAACGTCCTGACTTTC. Translating gives CASSPSLGGANVLTF.

This CDR3 is CASSLPSTDTQYF. CDR3 bases: TGTGCCAGCAGCTTACCTAGCACAGATACGCAGTATTTT. The V gene is TRBV11-2, the J gene TRBJ2-3; D unresolved. CDR1 and CDR2 (germline): SGHAT, FQNNGV. The V end was cut by 2 bases, the J end by 0 bases, with 3 bases between. This CDR3 has 13 residues.

This clone has only a few counts. The rearrangement joins TRBV6-1 to TRBJ2-1; possible D gene TRBD2, 7 bases. Germline values: CDR1 MNHNS, CDR2 SASEGT. The CDR3 has 17 amino acids. The germline V and J ends were trimmed by 3 bases and 9 bases, with 24 bases remaining between them. The DNA for the CDR3 is TGTGCCAGCAGTGATCCGCGGGGGCTAACTCCGACCGGTGAGCAGTTCTTC. Its protein product is CASSDPRGLTPTGEQFF.